These 21 T cell receptor beta chains were all obtained from the same sample, sequenced in a study of T cell responses to AZD1222 COVID-19 vaccine. TCRdb keeps only in-frame clones here, not all; method: immunoSEQ multiplex PCR. The sample lists 150,000 or so clones, around 90% occurring once. Sequenced material: peripheral blood, taken on day 0 of AZD1222 vaccination. These receptors were collected from an adult in good health.

This clone has only a few counts. V gene TRBV28 combines with J gene TRBJ1-5; 9 bases align to TRBD1. CDR1 and CDR2 (germline): MDHEN, SYDVKM. CDR3 length: 20 residues. Trimming at V came to 4 bases and at J to 6 bases, leaving 22 bases not matched to a gene. The CDR3 region is CASSYPLTGQGTRGGQPQHF. The DNA for the CDR3 is TGTGCCAGCAGTTACCCCCTGACAGGACAGGGGACTAGGGGGGGTCAGCCCCAGCATTTT.

This CDR3 reads CATSRAGTADGNTIYF. The CDR3 region has the DNA TGTGCCACCAGCAGGGCCGGGACAGCTGATGGAAACACCATATATTTT. The J gene is TRBJ1-3, the V gene TRBV15; 7 positions agree with TRBD1. In germline, CDR1 is LNHNV, CDR2 YYDKDF (reference sequence). J was trimmed by 3 bases and V by 3 bases; bases with no gene match: 8. The CDR3 is made up of 16 amino acids.

This chain uses TRBV11-2 with TRBJ1-1; D unclear. The ends were cut back, 1 base at V and 3 bases at J, with 6 bases in the middle. Germline CDR1 SGHAT, CDR2 FQNNGV. The CDR3 covers 13 residues. CDR3 in amino acids: CASSLGTYTEAFF. CDR3 bases: TGTGCCAGCAGCTTAGGGACGTACACTGAAGCTTTCTTT.

The rearrangement uses TRBV6-1 and TRBJ2-7, with D perhaps TRBD1 (6 bases). V lost 0 bases and J 5 bases, leaving 14 bases between the germline ends. The germline CDR1 and CDR2 sequences are MNHNS and SASEGT. The CDR3 consists of 15 residues. The CDR3 sequence: CASSEASRGWDEQYF. CDR3 DNA sequence: TGTGCCAGCAGTGAAGCGAGCAGGGGTTGGGACGAGCAGTACTTC.

The chain is built from TRBV5-1 and TRBJ2-1; the match to TRBD2 covers 7 bases. CDR3 size: 14 residues. The V and J ends lost 3 bases and 6 bases, in that order; junction bases with no gene match: 6. Germline V gene sequence: CDR1 SGHRS, CDR2 YFSETQ. In DNA, the CDR3 is TGCGCCAGCAGCTCCCGGGACTACGTCAATGAGCAGTTCTTC. Amino acids: CASSSRDYVNEQFF.

The rearrangement joins TRBV19 to TRBJ2-7, with D hard to call. Looked up from germline, CDR1 is LNHDA and CDR2 is SQIVND (reference sequence). CDR3 size: 14 residues. Trimming took off 2 bases at V and 3 bases at J, with 11 bases between the two ends. The CDR3 is CASSIHLYNYEQYF. CDR3 DNA: TGTGCCAGTAGTATACATTTGTACAACTACGAGCAGTACTTC.

The CDR3 is CASSLSGALVSTDTQYF. CDR3 DNA sequence: TGTGCCAGCAGCTTGTCTGGGGCGTTGGTTAGCACAGATACGCAGTATTTT. V usage is TRBV5-4 and J usage is TRBJ2-3; TRBD1 might be the D (5 bases). The CDR3 is made up of 17 amino acids. In germline, CDR1 is SGHNT, CDR2 YYREEE (reference sequence). Between the trimmed V and J ends, which lost 1 base and 0 bases, there was a span of 15 bases.

The chain is built from TRBV19 and TRBJ2-5; D might be TRBD2 (5 bases). Trimming stripped 7 bases from V and 7 bases from J, with 22 bases between. Germline lookup yields CDR1 LNHDA and CDR2 SQIVND (reference sequence). This CDR3 is 15 amino acids long. The CDR3 is CASNRAFEGFGTQYF. CDR3 nucleotides: TGTGCCAGTAACCGTGCATTCGAGGGCTTCGGGACCCAGTACTTC.

The chain carries TRBV3-1 (or the pseudogene TRBV3-2) and TRBJ2-1, with TRBD2 matching over 14 bases. With V trimmed by 5 bases and J by 4 bases, 4 bases remained unmatched. Germline CDR1 is LGHDT and CDR2 is YNNKEL (reference sequence). The CDR3 consists of 16 residues. In DNA form, the CDR3 reads TGTGCCAGCAGCAAAGGACTAGCGGGAGGATACAATGAGCAGTTCTTC. It yields the protein CASSKGLAGGYNEQFF.

The chain employs TRBV5-8 and TRBJ1-1; D is perhaps TRBD1 (5 bases). V lost 5 bases, J lost 4 bases, and 9 bases lay in between. The germline CDR1 and CDR2 sequences are SGHTS and YDEGEE. This CDR3 comprises 12 residues. Here the CDR3 reads CASSPGRTEAFF. As DNA, the CDR3 is TGTGCCAGCAGTCCAGGGCGCACTGAAGCTTTCTTT.

This CDR3 is CASSRTVLGNQPQHF. CDR3 coding DNA: TGTGCCAGCAGCCGGACAGTTCTGGGCAATCAGCCCCAGCATTTT. The rearrangement joins TRBV5-5 to TRBJ1-5, with D perhaps matching TRBD1 (6 bases). V lost 4 bases and J 2 bases, leaving 13 bases between the germline ends. The length of the CDR3 is 15 residues. Germline assignment: CDR1 SGHKS and CDR2 YYEKEE (reference sequence).

This chain joins TRBV27 and TRBJ2-1, with TRBD1 matching 7 bases. The CDR3 totals 15 residues. Losses at the gene ends were 5 bases for V and 2 bases for J; bases not matched to a gene: 6. From germline, CDR1 is MNHEY and CDR2 SMNVEV (reference sequence). In DNA form, the CDR3 reads TGTGCCAGCAGTACAACAGGGGTAGCCTACAATGAGCAGTTCTTC. Translation: CASSTTGVAYNEQFF.

The rearrangement links TRBV10-3 to TRBJ2-6, with no clear D. The V gene lost 9 bases and the J gene lost 0 bases, with 9 bases spanning the gap. Germline values: CDR1 ENHRY, CDR2 SYGVKD. This CDR3 comprises 14 residues. CDR3 bases: TGTGCCATTCAAAGGTCCTCTGGGGCCAACGTCCTGACTTTC. This encodes CAIQRSSGANVLTF.

The chain is built from TRBV19 and TRBJ1-2; D might be TRBD1 (6 bases). V was pared by 3 bases and J by 7 bases, with 12 bases between. Germline assignment: CDR1 LNHDA and CDR2 SQIVND (reference sequence). The CDR3 has 13 residues. CDR3 in DNA: TGTGCCAGTAGTATGGCCCCAGGGGCTGGCTACACCTTC. Protein sequence: CASSMAPGAGYTF. The full variable domain, completed using reference TRBV19 and TRBJ1-2, is DGGITQSPKYLFRKEGQNVTLSCEQNLNHDAMYWYRQDPGQGLRLIYYSQIVNDFQKGDIAEGYSVSREKKESFPLTVTSAQKNPTAFYLCASSMAPGAGYTFGSGTRLTVV.

The J gene is TRBJ2-5, the V gene TRBV5-1; D may be TRBD2 (5 bases). CDR1 SGHRS and CDR2 YFSETQ come from the germline V gene. This CDR3 has 15 residues. V was trimmed by 4 bases and J by 2 bases, leaving 15 bases between them. The CDR3 DNA reads as TGCGCCAGCAGCGTGCCTCGGGGTGGACAAGAGACCCAGTACTTC. It specifies CASSVPRGGQETQYF.

This clone occurred once. CDR3 DNA: TGTGCCAGCAGGGACCTTTATTCACCCCTCCACTTT. Its protein product is CASRDLYSPLHF. This chain joins TRBV5-4 and TRBJ1-6; D call uncertain. The germline gives CDR1 SGHNT, CDR2 YYREEE (reference sequence). Trimming shortened V by 5 bases and J by 8 bases, and 8 bases separated the two germline ends. The CDR3 loop spans 12 amino acids.

This chain connects TRBV7-9 to TRBJ2-2; D might be TRBD1 (6 bases). Trimming shortened V by 10 bases and J by 6 bases, and 21 bases separated the two germline ends. This CDR3 contains 15 residues. Germline V CDR1 and CDR2: SEHNR, FQNEAQ (reference sequence). CDR3 residues: CATRVRGKLAGELFF. The CDR3 DNA is TGTGCCACCAGGGTGAGGGGGAAATTGGCCGGGGAGCTGTTTTTT.

The chain uses TRBV4-1 and TRBJ1-2; 10 nucleotides align to TRBD1. Germline V CDR1 and CDR2: MGHRA, YSYEKL. The CDR3 sequence is 16 residues long. With V trimmed by 3 bases and J by 5 bases, 9 bases remained unmatched. CDR3 nucleotide sequence: TGCGCCAGCAGCCAGGAGACAGGGGGCGCGTCGTATGGCTACACCTTC. It translates to CASSQETGGASYGYTF.

The chain couples TRBV27 to TRBJ2-1; 11 bases agree with TRBD2. V was clipped by 2 bases and J by 9 bases; unmatched bases: 12. Germline V gene data show CDR1 as MNHEY and CDR2 as SMNVEV (reference sequence). CDR3 length equals 17 residues. The chain's CDR3 is CASSLTSGGPSFSEQFF. The CDR3 nucleotides read TGTGCCAGCAGTTTAACTAGCGGGGGCCCGAGTTTCAGTGAGCAGTTCTTC.

The chain uses TRBV16 and TRBJ1-4; D unclear. V was cut by 4 bases and J by 3 bases, with 12 bases left in between. CDR1 KGHSY and CDR2 FQNENV come from the germline V gene. CDR3 length: 15 amino acids. The CDR3 reads CASSPTVWANEKLFF. The CDR3 region has the DNA TGTGCCAGCAGCCCCACGGTATGGGCTAATGAAAAACTGTTTTTT.

The gene calls are TRBV15 and TRBJ2-7; TRBD1 aligns across 9 bases. The J segment lost 2 bases and the V segment lost 5 bases, leaving 1 base of the junction unmatched. Germline V gives CDR1 LNHNV, CDR2 YYDKDF (reference sequence). This CDR3 region has 13 residues. CDR3: CATSWDRAYEQYF. For the CDR3, the DNA is TGTGCCACCAGCTGGGACAGGGCCTACGAGCAGTACTTC.